The 29 T cell receptor beta chains reported below all come from one sample, sequenced in a study of OX40 agonist ivuxolimab in advanced cancers. Sequencing used immunoSEQ multiplex PCR; TCRdb keeps in-frame clones, though not all of them. The top ten clones hold 12% of a sample with under 55,000 clones, approximately 80% of them seen once. This specimen was CD4+ or CD8+ T cells sorted from blood, taken in a trial of the OX40 agonist ivuxolimab. The receptors were gathered from an adult with an advanced solid tumor such as melanoma, head and neck, liver or kidney cancer.

This clone was detected a few times. The genes are TRBV6-1 and TRBJ1-1; D is unclear. This CDR3 has 17 residues. V lost 2 bases and J lost 3, with 19 bases in between. Germline V gene sequence: CDR1 MNHNS, CDR2 SASEGT. The CDR3 loop reads CASSEFYGIGGHTEAFF. The CDR3 bases are TGTGCCAGCAGTGAATTTTACGGGATAGGTGGGCACACTGAAGCTTTCTTT.

The chain couples TRBV5-1 to TRBJ2-7; no clear D gene. The CDR3 covers 15 residues. The ends were cut back, 0 bases at V and 5 bases at J, with 15 bases in the middle. Germline CDR1 and CDR2: SGHRS and YFSETQ. The CDR3 region is CASSLGTQTVNEQYF. The CDR3 nucleotides read TGCGCCAGCAGCTTGGGGACGCAAACAGTAAACGAGCAGTACTTC.

The V and J genes are TRBV19 and TRBJ1-2; 12 bases are a match to TRBD1. Germline CDR1 reads LNHDA; CDR2 reads SQIVND (reference sequence). The CDR3 has 13 residues. V gave up 5 bases and J gave up 8 bases; unmatched junction bases: 3. CDR3 DNA: TGTGCCAGTAGTCCCGGGACAGGGGGCGGCTACACCTTC. Translating gives CASSPGTGGGYTF. The full variable domain, rest sourced from reference TRBV19 and TRBJ1-2, is DGGITQSPKYLFRKEGQNVTLSCEQNLNHDAMYWYRQDPGQGLRLIYYSQIVNDFQKGDIAEGYSVSREKKESFPLTVTSAQKNPTAFYLCASSPGTGGGYTFGSGTRLTVV.

This chain connects TRBV5-1 to TRBJ2-7; TRBD1 matches at 11 bases. The length of the CDR3 is 15 residues. Germline assignment: CDR1 SGHRS and CDR2 YFSETQ. V shed 4 bases, J shed 5 bases, and the junction held 8 bases outside the gene matches. The chain's CDR3 is CASSPGTGGSHEQYF. Here the CDR3 DNA reads TGCGCCAGCAGCCCTGGGACAGGGGGGAGCCACGAGCAGTACTTC.

The chain links TRBV6-4 to TRBJ1-6; D unclear. V was trimmed by 4 bases and J by 7 bases, leaving 17 bases between them. Germline CDR1 and CDR2: MRHNA and SNTAGT. The length of the CDR3 is 16 residues. CDR3 residues: CASSAPWTACNSPLHF. DNA for the CDR3: TGTGCCAGCAGTGCTCCCTGGACCGCCTGCAATTCACCCCTCCACTTT.

The chain couples TRBV5-4 to TRBJ2-3; D not certain. The germline V and J ends were trimmed by 4 bases and 2 bases, with 2 bases remaining between them. The CDR3 covers 11 residues. Germline V lookup: CDR1 SGHNT, CDR2 YYREEE (reference sequence). Here the CDR3 DNA reads TGTGCCAGCAGCCTCACAGATACGCAGTATTTT. It specifies CASSLTDTQYF.

V is TRBV4-2 and J is TRBJ1-5; possibly TRBD1 for D (6 bases). Germline V gene lookup returns CDR1 LGHNA and CDR2 YNFKEQ. Trimming cost V 0 bases and J 7 bases, with 10 bases left between them. The CDR3 runs 14 residues. CDR3 in amino acids: CASSQDGGGQPQHF. CDR3 DNA sequence: TGTGCCAGCAGCCAAGACGGGGGGGGCCAGCCCCAGCATTTT.

CDR3 sequence (DNA): TGTGCCTGGGGTACTTGGAATGAGCAGTTCTTC. Amino acids: CAWGTWNEQFF. This chain links TRBV30 with TRBJ2-1; D is unresolved. V lost 5 bases, J lost 7 bases, and 9 bases lay in between. Germline V gene sequence: CDR1 GTSNPN, CDR2 SVGIG (reference sequence). The CDR3 contains 11 residues.

This clone was recorded a few times. The V gene is TRBV7-3, the J gene TRBJ1-5; no firm D call. The CDR3 runs 17 residues. Trimming cost V 0 bases and J 3 bases, with 15 bases left between them. Germline V CDR1 and CDR2: SGHTA, FQGTGA. The CDR3 sequence is CASSLTTSIGFNQPQHF. CDR3 bases: TGTGCCAGCAGCTTAACGACTAGCATCGGGTTCAATCAGCCCCAGCATTTT.

The gene calls are TRBV25-1 and TRBJ1-2; D unclear. The ends were cut back, 3 bases at V and 5 bases at J, with 1 base in the middle. This CDR3 comprises 10 residues. Germline V gives CDR1 MGHDK, CDR2 SYGVNS. DNA for the CDR3: TGTGCCAGCAGTGAGTATGGCTACACCTTC. Translated, it gives CASSEYGYTF.

The rearrangement links TRBV14 to TRBJ1-6; possibly TRBD1 for D (6 bases). V was pared by 0 bases and J by 10 bases, with 28 bases between. The CDR3 consists of 20 residues. Germline V CDR1 and CDR2: SGHDN, FVKESK. CDR3: CASSQDITSWGGKRGSPLHF. CDR3 DNA sequence: TGTGCCAGCAGCCAAGATATTACGAGTTGGGGGGGCAAGAGGGGATCACCCCTCCACTTT.

The J gene is TRBJ1-6, the V gene TRBV6-6, with D possibly being TRBD1 (5 bases). Germline CDR1 MNHNY, CDR2 SVGAGI (reference sequence). V lost 6 bases and J lost 2, with 8 bases in between. CDR3 size: 14 residues. The CDR3 loop reads CASRSTAYNSPLHF. As DNA, the CDR3 is TGTGCCAGCAGATCGACAGCCTATAATTCACCCCTCCACTTT.

This chain links TRBV7-3 with TRBJ2-2, with D possibly TRBD1 on 5 matching bases. The V and J ends lost 5 bases and 5 bases respectively, with 21 bases between them. There are 17 residues in the CDR3. Germline V CDR1 and CDR2: SGHTA, FQGTGA. The DNA of the CDR3 is TGTGCCAGCAGCCCATCCCTCAGGGCGGCGTCAACCGGGGAGCTGTTTTTT. It is translated as CASSPSLRAASTGELFF.

This sequence joins TRBV19 and TRBJ1-4; maybe TRBD1 (6 bases). Trimming cost V 6 bases and J 8 bases, with 16 bases left between them. CDR3 length: 14 residues. Germline V lookup: CDR1 LNHDA, CDR2 SQIVND (reference sequence). CDR3 coding DNA: TGTGCCAGTAGCAAAGCAGGGGCAGGGGAAAAACTGTTTTTT. Its translation: CASSKAGAGEKLFF.

V and J are TRBV7-9 and TRBJ1-2; TRBD1 might be the D (6 bases). The germline V gene encodes CDR1 SEHNR and CDR2 FQNEAQ (reference sequence). CDR3 length: 14 amino acids. V was clipped by 5 bases and J by 4 bases, with 14 bases between them. CDR3 sequence: CASSLQQGGYGYTF. CDR3 nucleotide sequence: TGTGCCAGCAGCCTGCAACAGGGAGGCTATGGCTACACCTTC.

The chain uses TRBV2 and TRBJ2-5; D perhaps matches TRBD2 (6 bases). CDR1 is SNHLY and CDR2 is FYNNEI in the germline V gene. Trimming took 5 bases from V and 1 from J, leaving 14 bases between them. CDR3 size: 15 residues. The CDR3 is CASSTGLPGQETQYF. The CDR3 coding sequence is TGTGCCAGCAGTACGGGACTCCCAGGCCAAGAGACCCAGTACTTC. Drawing the rest from reference TRBV2 and TRBJ2-5, the complete variable domain is EPEVTQTPSHQVTQMGQEVILRCVPISNHLYFYWYRQILGQKVEFLVSFYNNEISEKSEIFDDQFSVERPDGSNFTLKIRSTKLEDSAMYFCASSTGLPGQETQYFGPGTRLLVL.

The chain uses TRBV18 and TRBJ1-2, with 7 bases fitting TRBD1. The V gene's germline CDR1 is KGHSH and CDR2 LQKENI. The CDR3 covers 16 residues. Unmatched junction bases numbered 10, after V lost 1 base and J lost 5 bases. CDR3 nucleotide sequence: TGTGCCAGCTCACCACTCGGAGCAGGGGGATGGTATGGCTACACCTTC. It codes for CASSPLGAGGWYGYTF.

V is TRBV27 and J is TRBJ1-1, with no clear D. The CDR3 runs 15 residues. Germline assignment: CDR1 MNHEY and CDR2 SMNVEV (reference sequence). The V end lost 5 bases, the J end lost 0 bases, and 13 bases lay between the germline ends. CDR3 sequence: CASSRNRGVNTEAFF. The CDR3 region has the DNA TGTGCCAGCAGTAGAAACCGCGGTGTGAACACTGAAGCTTTCTTT.

The chain couples TRBV28 to TRBJ2-7, with D perhaps TRBD1 (6 bases). The CDR3 is made up of 13 amino acids. Germline V gives CDR1 MDHEN, CDR2 SYDVKM. The ends were cut back, 5 bases at V and 11 bases at J, with 19 bases in the middle. The CDR3 DNA follows: TGTGCCAGCAGTCCCCCTGCCCGGCCAGGGGAGTACTTC. This translates into CASSPPARPGEYF.

The chain employs TRBV7-2 and TRBJ1-1; D gene unclear. The CDR3 consists of 14 residues. CDR1 is SGHTA and CDR2 is FQGNSA in the germline V gene. Trimming removed 1 base from V and 2 bases from J, with 8 bases in between. The CDR3 DNA reads as TGTGCCAGCAGCTTAGAGGTGGGAAACACTGAAGCTTTCTTT. Translation gives CASSLEVGNTEAFF. Full variable domain (outside the CDR3, taken from reference TRBV7-2 and TRBJ1-1): GAGVSQSPSNKVTEKGKDVELRCDPISGHTALYWYRQSLGQGLEFLIYFQGNSAPDKSGLPSDRFSAERTGGSVSTLTIQRTQQEDSAVYLCASSLEVGNTEAFFGQGTRLTVV.

The chain carries TRBV5-6 and TRBJ2-3, with 11 bases aligning to TRBD2. The CDR3 sequence is 17 residues long. V shed 4 bases, J shed 11 bases, and the junction held 18 bases outside the gene matches. Germline V gene sequence: CDR1 SGHDT, CDR2 YYEEEE. CDR3 bases: TGTGCCAGCAGCACCGCTTTACTAGCGGGGGTAGGTTTAGAGCAGTATTTT. Protein: CASSTALLAGVGLEQYF.

For the CDR3, the DNA is TGTGCCAGCAGCCCTACCCCGGGAGGGTTTGAGACCCAGTACTTC. It yields the protein CASSPTPGGFETQYF. The chain couples TRBV5-8 to TRBJ2-5; 8 bases match TRBD2. Trimming at V came to 4 bases and at J to 5 bases, leaving 10 bases not matched to a gene. The CDR3 consists of 15 residues. Looked up from germline, CDR1 is SGHTS and CDR2 is YDEGEE. Drawing the rest from reference TRBV5-8 and TRBJ2-5, the complete variable domain is EAGVTQSPTHLIKTRGQQATLRCSPISGHTSVYWYQQALGLGLQFLLWYDEGEERNRGNFPPRFSGRQFPNYSSELNVNALELEDSALYLCASSPTPGGFETQYFGPGTRLLVL.

V is TRBV4-1 and J is TRBJ2-5; 8 nucleotides agree with TRBD2. The CDR3 spans 20 residues. Germline V lookup: CDR1 MGHRA, CDR2 YSYEKL. The junction had 20 bases not matched to a gene; V was cut back by 0 bases and J by 5 bases. CDR3 amino acids: CASSQDRPSSGRVFKETQYF. The CDR3 nucleotides read TGCGCCAGCAGCCAAGATCGCCCTTCATCCGGGAGGGTATTTAAGGAGACCCAGTACTTC.

The chain uses TRBV14 and TRBJ1-1; D is perhaps TRBD1 (6 bases). The CDR3 is 16 residues long. The V gene's germline CDR1 is SGHDN and CDR2 FVKESK. The V and J ends lost 1 base and 1 base respectively, with 13 bases between them. This CDR3 is CASSQVGMGANTEAFF. The CDR3 DNA reads as TGTGCCAGCAGCCAAGTGGGTATGGGGGCGAACACTGAAGCTTTCTTT.

This sequence joins TRBV18 and TRBJ2-1; TRBD1 matches 10 bases. This CDR3 is 13 amino acids long. J was trimmed by 9 bases and V by 5 bases; bases with no gene match: 4. Germline CDR1 and CDR2: KGHSH and LQKENI. DNA for the CDR3: TGTGCCAGCTCAGACAGGGGGCACGGTGAGCAGTTCTTC. Its protein is CASSDRGHGEQFF.

The chain recombines TRBV29-1 with TRBJ1-4; D is perhaps TRBD1 (5 bases). Germline CDR1 is SQVTM and CDR2 is ANQGSEA. The CDR3 is 14 amino acids. The V end was cut by 1 base, the J end by 5 bases, with 11 bases between. CDR3 sequence (DNA): TGCAGCGTTGAAGGGGACGGGGAGAATGAAAAACTGTTTTTT. Amino acids: CSVEGDGENEKLFF.

V gene TRBV7-2 combines with J gene TRBJ2-7; 7 bases match TRBD1. Germline-derived CDR1 and CDR2 are SGHTA and FQGNSA. The CDR3 has 14 amino acids. Trimming took 1 base from V and 3 from J; bases not matched to a gene: 3. The chain's CDR3 is CASSLGGDSYEQYF. Here the CDR3 DNA reads TGTGCCAGCAGCTTAGGTGGGGACAGCTACGAGCAGTACTTC.

The chain is built from TRBV5-5 and TRBJ2-1; no definite D call. Germline CDR1 SGHKS, CDR2 YYEKEE (reference sequence). The CDR3 extends over 13 amino acids. V was trimmed by 1 base and J by 9 bases, leaving 11 bases between them. The DNA of the CDR3 is TGTGCCAGCAGCTTGTCTAGACTCGGTGAGCAGTTCTTC. It yields the protein CASSLSRLGEQFF.

This clone was picked up one time. V gene TRBV30 combines with J gene TRBJ2-7, with TRBD2 identical over 7 bases. Germline V CDR1 and CDR2: GTSNPN, SVGIG (reference sequence). The CDR3 has 11 amino acids. CDR3 amino acids: CVGGSSYEQYF. The DNA for the CDR3 is TGTGTGGGAGGGAGCTCCTACGAGCAGTACTTC.